Listed below are T cell receptor beta chains from one sample, sequenced in a study of shared T cell receptors in the human thymus. Profiled with immunoSEQ multiplex PCR; TCRdb holds only in-frame clones, not every one. The sample holds over 450,000 clones; around 78% are singletons and the top ten take around 0.012%. These sequences were also reported in another study, on human thymus T cells.

Sequencing was carried out using thymocytes. The receptors here all came from a boy less than two years old with a congenital heart defect. Both conserved end residues are part of each CDR3. The order of the fields is V gene, J gene, CDR3 length, D gene, clone size, CDR3 DNA, CDR3 protein. A D gene is named only where the DNA matches it firmly. Only part of the rows carry a size: once, few, many, or a class if the clone is expanded.

V: TRBV27; J: TRBJ1-1; length: 13; D: -; size: few; DNA: TGTGCCAGCAGCCCGACAGAGAACACTGAAGCTTTCTTT; CDR3: CASSPTENTEAFF
V: TRBV18; J: TRBJ1-2; length: 18; D: TRBD1; size: -; DNA: TGTGCCAGCTCACCCTACCGGGACAGGGGCCTTAGCCCCTATGGCTACACCTTC; CDR3: CASSPYRDRGLSPYGYTF
V: TRBV9; J: TRBJ1-1; length: 13; D: -; size: -; DNA: TGTGCCAGCAGCGTGCGCCCGAACACTGAAGCTTTCTTT; CDR3: CASSVRPNTEAFF
V: TRBV5-6; J: TRBJ1-5; length: 14; D: -; size: -; DNA: TGTGCCAGCAGCCGCCGGGGGGGCAATCAGCCCCAGCATTTT; CDR3: CASSRRGGNQPQHF
V: TRBV19; J: TRBJ1-1; length: 18; D: TRBD1; size: once; DNA: TGTGCCAGTAGTATATCCCCAGGGGGCTTTCTGGGAAGGACTGAAGCTTTCTTT; CDR3: CASSISPGGFLGRTEAFF
V: TRBV5-8; J: TRBJ1-4; length: 15; D: -; size: few; DNA: TGTGCCAGCAGCCGTAAATGGCCGACTAATGAAAAACTGTTTTTT; CDR3: CASSRKWPTNEKLFF
V: TRBV5-1; J: TRBJ1-1; length: 13; D: TRBD1; size: -; DNA: TGCGCCAGCAGCTTGCAGGGGGCAGCTGAAGCTTTCTTT; CDR3: CASSLQGAAEAFF
V: TRBV12-5; J: TRBJ1-5; length: 18; D: TRBD1; size: -; DNA: TGTGCTAGTGGTTTGGTACCTAACGGGACAGATAGCAATCAGCCCCAGCATTTT; CDR3: CASGLVPNGTDSNQPQHF
V: TRBV15; J: TRBJ1-1; length: 16; D: -; size: -; DNA: TGTGCCACCAGCAGTGGGGCAGGTGGAGGGGACACTGAAGCTTTCTTT; CDR3: CATSSGAGGGDTEAFF
V: TRBV19; J: TRBJ2-7; length: 16; D: TRBD1; size: -; DNA: TGTGCCAGTAGTACCCCGGGACAGGGACACTCCTACGAGCAGTACTTC; CDR3: CASSTPGQGHSYEQYF
V: TRBV12-5; J: TRBJ2-1; length: 13; D: -; size: -; DNA: TGTGCTAGTGGTTTGGGACTAGAAAATGAGCAGTTCTTC; CDR3: CASGLGLENEQFF
V: TRBV9; J: TRBJ2-2; length: 17; D: TRBD2; size: -; DNA: TGTGCCAGCAGCGTAGATTTACTAGCGGGAGACACCGGGGAGCTGTTTTTT; CDR3: CASSVDLLAGDTGELFF
V: TRBV9; J: TRBJ2-5; length: 20; D: TRBD2; size: -; DNA: TGTGCCAGCAGCCCACCGCGAGGGACTAGCGGGAGTAGGGGTCAAGAGACCCAGTACTTC; CDR3: CASSPPRGTSGSRGQETQYF
V: TRBV28; J: TRBJ2-1; length: 15; D: TRBD2; size: -; DNA: TGTGCCAGCAGTCCGGGACTAGCAGGGGAGGATGAGCAGTTCTTC; CDR3: CASSPGLAGEDEQFF
V: TRBV4-2; J: TRBJ2-3; length: 19; D: TRBD2; size: -; DNA: TGTGCCAGCAGCCGGTTGTCGACTAGCGGGAGGGTGGGTGGTGATACGCAGTATTTT; CDR3: CASSRLSTSGRVGGDTQYF
V: TRBV14; J: TRBJ2-1; length: 17; D: TRBD2; size: -; DNA: TGTGCCAGCAGCCTTTCCCCAGCGGGAACTTCCTACAATGAGCAGTTCTTC; CDR3: CASSLSPAGTSYNEQFF
V: TRBV25-1; J: TRBJ1-3; length: 16; D: -; size: once; DNA: TGTGCCAGCAGTGAATATTTCGCGGCCTCTGGAAACACCATATATTTT; CDR3: CASSEYFAASGNTIYF
V: TRBV4-3; J: TRBJ2-5; length: 15; D: -; size: -; DNA: TGCGCCAGCAGCCGCCACAGGGTAGGGCAGGAGACCCAGTACTTC; CDR3: CASSRHRVGQETQYF
V: TRBV6-5; J: TRBJ2-7; length: 14; D: TRBD1; size: -; DNA: TGTGCCAGCAGTGCTCAGGGGGCAGAGAACGAGCAGTACTTC; CDR3: CASSAQGAENEQYF
V: TRBV28; J: TRBJ2-7; length: 15; D: -; size: -; DNA: TGTGCCAGCAGTTTACGGGTTCGGCAGATCTACGAGCAGTACTTC; CDR3: CASSLRVRQIYEQYF
V: TRBV10-2; J: TRBJ2-5; length: 16; D: TRBD2; size: -; DNA: TGCGCCAGCAGGCAAAAACTAGCGGAGGGGCAAGAGACCCAGTACTTC; CDR3: CASRQKLAEGQETQYF
V: TRBV27; J: TRBJ2-5; length: 11; D: -; size: -; DNA: TGTGCCAGCGGCCTCCAAGAGACCCAGTACTTC; CDR3: CASGLQETQYF
V: TRBV2; J: TRBJ2-7; length: 13; D: -; size: -; DNA: TGTGCCAGCGGGTTAAAGTGGGGGGACGAGCAGTACTTC; CDR3: CASGLKWGDEQYF
V: TRBV29-1; J: TRBJ2-5; length: 14; D: TRBD2; size: few; DNA: TGCAGCTCGTCCACGAAGCGGGAGACAGAGACCCAGTACTTC; CDR3: CSSSTKRETETQYF
V: TRBV7-8; J: TRBJ1-2; length: 20; D: -; size: -; DNA: TGTGCCAGCAGCTTCAAGAGGGTGCGAGACGGCCGCCCTATTAACTATGGCTACACCTTC; CDR3: CASSFKRVRDGRPINYGYTF
V: TRBV7-8; J: TRBJ2-5; length: 12; D: -; size: -; DNA: TGTGCCAGCAGCTTAGCACTGGAGACCCAGTACTTC; CDR3: CASSLALETQYF